This T cell receptor (beta chain) was found in a study of blood T cells in healthy people across ages. A J-beta primer mix and a sample-barcoded 5' primer were used in a second PCR of about 6 to 12 cycles. TCRdb reprocessed the 5' RACE reads via MiXCR and lists one record per CDR3 protein. The sample shows about 1.6 million distinct CDR3 sequences, about 32% of them seen only once. The germline CDR1 and CDR2 sequences are MNHNS and SASEGT. V lost 7 bases, J lost 5 bases, and 6 bases stayed unmatched. The CDR3 consists of 14 residues. What was sequenced was blood. This TCR derives from a woman between 25 and 40 years old in good health. J is TRBJ2-1 and V is TRBV6-1; 9 bases agree with TRBD2. CDR3 sequence (DNA): TGTGCCAGCATGCGGGGGGGGTTGGACAATGAGCAGTTCTTC. Its translation: CASMRGGLDNEQFF.